This TCR beta chain appears in the sequencing data of a study of blood T cell repertoires in COVID-19. As for the study in general: The analysed material was cDNA or gDNA that came from T cells, B-cell-depleted T cells, or PBMCs.

The trim removed 4 bases at V and 4 bases at J, leaving 9 bases unmatched. Germline-derived CDR1 and CDR2 are SGHVS and FNYEAQ. This CDR3 comprises 16 residues. The authors' processing: Estimation of nucleated cell counts relied on the amplification of reference gene primers. Method: immunoSEQ multiplex PCR; TCRdb's copy keeps in-frame clones and lacks some. V, J and clone size were drawn from that table, and D and trimming were deduced from the DNA. The sample contains about 66,000 clones, about 90% of which appear only once. This chain joins TRBV7-6 and TRBJ2-3, with 9 bases identical to TRBD2. The receptor's source is a human donor in a cohort sampled during active COVID-19. Sequenced sample: peripheral blood. CDR3: CASSWSAGGPADTQYF. The CDR3 DNA reads as TGTGCCAGCAGCTGGTCTGCGGGAGGGCCAGCAGATACGCAGTATTTT.